Below are 3 T cell receptor beta chains sequenced from a single sample in a study of OX40 agonist ivuxolimab in advanced cancers. Sequencing was performed with immunoSEQ multiplex PCR; in TCRdb, only in-frame clones are kept and a portion is missing. The data contain fewer than 100,000 clones, roughly nine tenths of them singletons. Source: CD4+ or CD8+ T cells sorted from blood, taken in a trial of the OX40 agonist ivuxolimab. These receptors all come from an adult with an advanced solid tumor such as melanoma, head and neck, liver or kidney cancer.

This chain uses TRBV6-5 with TRBJ2-1, with D perhaps given as TRBD1 or TRBD2 (5 bases each). This CDR3 has 13 residues. The germline V and J ends were trimmed by 2 bases and 10 bases, with 12 bases remaining between them. The germline CDR1 and CDR2 sequences are MNHEY and SVGAGI. This chain's CDR3 is CASSYGRGLEQFF. The CDR3 nucleotides read TGTGCCAGCAGTTACGGTCGGGGCTTGGAGCAGTTCTTC.

J is TRBJ1-3 and V is TRBV27; a weak D match, TRBD1 (5 bases). V was trimmed by 6 bases and J by 0 bases, leaving 21 bases between them. Germline V lookup: CDR1 MNHEY, CDR2 SMNVEV (reference sequence). This CDR3 has 18 amino acids. The CDR3 coding sequence is TGTGCCAGCAGCAGTATCGGGACGAAAGATCGCTCTGGAAACACCATATATTTT. It is translated as CASSSIGTKDRSGNTIYF.

This chain uses TRBV4-2 with TRBJ1-3; D gene uncertain. Germline lookup yields CDR1 LGHNA and CDR2 YNFKEQ. The V and J ends lost 0 bases and 0 bases respectively, with 9 bases between them. The CDR3 is 16 amino acids. The CDR3 DNA reads as TGTGCCAGCAGCCAAGAGACGGGCTACTCTGGAAACACCATATATTTT. It translates to CASSQETGYSGNTIYF.